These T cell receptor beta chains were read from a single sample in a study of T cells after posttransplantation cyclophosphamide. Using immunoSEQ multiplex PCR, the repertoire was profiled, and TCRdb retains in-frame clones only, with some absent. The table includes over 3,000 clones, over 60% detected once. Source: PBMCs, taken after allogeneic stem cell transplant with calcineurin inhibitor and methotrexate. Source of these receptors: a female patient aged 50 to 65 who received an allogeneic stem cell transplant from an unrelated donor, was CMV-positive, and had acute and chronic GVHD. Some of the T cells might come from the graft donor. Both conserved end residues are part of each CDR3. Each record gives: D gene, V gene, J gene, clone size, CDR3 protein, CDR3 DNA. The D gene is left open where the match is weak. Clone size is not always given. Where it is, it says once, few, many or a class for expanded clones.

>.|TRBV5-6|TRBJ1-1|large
CASSLADTWTEAFF
TGTGCCAGCAGCTTGGCCGACACGTGGACTGAAGCTTTCTTT
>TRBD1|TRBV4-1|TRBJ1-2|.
CASSLVDRVDGYTF
TGCGCCAGCAGCCTAGTGGACAGGGTAGATGGCTACACCTTC
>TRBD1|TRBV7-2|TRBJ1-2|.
CASSLALWDRGQYGYTF
TGTGCCAGCAGCTTAGCGCTGTGGGACAGGGGACAGTATGGCTACACCTTC
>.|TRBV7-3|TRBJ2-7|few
CASSLQRPHEQYF
TGTGCCAGCAGCTTACAGCGACCCCACGAGCAGTACTTC
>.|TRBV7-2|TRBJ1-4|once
CASSLVPAQGEKLFF
TGTGCCAGCAGCTTAGTTCCGGCCCAGGGCGAAAAACTGTTTTTT
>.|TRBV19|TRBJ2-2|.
CASSIAGANTGELFF
TGTGCCAGTAGTATAGCGGGAGCGAACACCGGGGAGCTGTTTTTT
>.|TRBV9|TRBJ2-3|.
CASSVAQFTDTQYF
TGTGCCAGCAGCGTAGCACAGTTCACAGATACGCAGTATTTT
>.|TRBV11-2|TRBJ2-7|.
CASSLSDEQYF
TGTGCCAGCAGCCTCTCCGACGAGCAGTACTTC
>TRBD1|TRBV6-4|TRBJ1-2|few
CASSDSSLGQGVRGYTF
TGTGCCAGCAGTGACTCGAGCCTGGGACAGGGGGTACGAGGCTACACCTTC
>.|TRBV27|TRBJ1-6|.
CASSQGRDNSPLHF
TGTGCCAGCAGTCAGGGGAGGGATAATTCACCCCTCCACTTT
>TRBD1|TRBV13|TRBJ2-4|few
CATTPGQGLDIQYF
TGTGCCACCACACCGGGACAGGGTTTGGACATTCAGTACTTC
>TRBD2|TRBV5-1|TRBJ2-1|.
CASRERGVDYNEQFF
TGCGCCAGCAGGGAGCGGGGGGTGGACTACAATGAGCAGTTCTTC
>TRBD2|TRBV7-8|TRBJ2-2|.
CASQGAGVNTGELFF
TGTGCCAGTCAAGGGGCGGGGGTCAACACCGGGGAGCTGTTTTTT
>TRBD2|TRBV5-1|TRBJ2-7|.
CASSLLAGDSYEQYF
TGCGCCAGCAGCTTACTAGCGGGAGACTCCTACGAGCAGTACTTC
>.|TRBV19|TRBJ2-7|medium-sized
CASSIGGVGSEQYF
TGTGCCAGTAGTATTGGAGGGGTTGGTTCCGAGCAGTACTTC
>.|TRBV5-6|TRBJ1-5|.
CASSLAGGRQPQHF
TGTGCCAGCAGCTTGGCCGGGGGGCGTCAGCCCCAGCATTTT
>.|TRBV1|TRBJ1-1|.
CTSSPGGEGRTEAFF
TGCACCAGCAGCCCGGGGGGTGAGGGTCGAACTGAAGCTTTCTTT
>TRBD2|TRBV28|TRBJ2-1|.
CASTPASGSSYNEQFF
TGTGCCAGCACTCCAGCTAGCGGGAGCTCCTACAATGAGCAGTTCTTC
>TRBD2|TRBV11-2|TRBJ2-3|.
CASSLVSGGTDTQYF
TGTGCCAGCAGCTTAGTCAGCGGGGGAACAGATACGCAGTATTTT
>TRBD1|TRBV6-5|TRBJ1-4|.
CARQTGGEKLFF
TGTGCCAGGCAGACAGGGGGCGAAAAACTGTTTTTT
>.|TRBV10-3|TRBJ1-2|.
CAISESGQGSGYTF
TGTGCCATCAGTGAGTCTGGCCAGGGGAGTGGCTACACCTTC
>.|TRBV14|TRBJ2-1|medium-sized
CASSQGLGRGQFF
TGTGCCAGCAGCCAAGGACTGGGCCGGGGGCAGTTCTTC
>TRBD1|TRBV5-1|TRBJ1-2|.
CASSPSGTVGLLGYTF
TGCGCCAGCAGCCCATCCGGGACAGTCGGTTTGCTAGGCTACACCTTC
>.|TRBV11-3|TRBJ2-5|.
CASSPGDMDPETQYF
TGTGCCAGCAGCCCGGGGGATATGGACCCCGAGACCCAGTACTTC
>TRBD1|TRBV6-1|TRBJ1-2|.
CASSDDRGYGYTF
TGTGCCAGCAGTGACGACAGGGGGTATGGCTACACCTTC
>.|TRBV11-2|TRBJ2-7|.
CASSSLDNYEQYF
TGTGCCAGCAGCTCTCTGGACAACTACGAGCAGTACTTC
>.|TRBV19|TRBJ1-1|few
CASNPRENTEAFF
TGTGCCAGTAACCCCAGGGAGAACACTGAAGCTTTCTTT
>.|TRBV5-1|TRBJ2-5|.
CASSLEREKETQYF
TGCGCCAGCAGCTTGGAGAGGGAGAAGGAGACCCAGTACTTC
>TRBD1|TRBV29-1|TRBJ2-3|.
CSAGTGVRDTQYF
TGCAGCGCGGGGACAGGGGTGAGAGATACGCAGTATTTT
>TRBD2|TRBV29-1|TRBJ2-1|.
CSVGTSGSNEQFF
TGCAGCGTTGGGACTAGCGGGAGCAATGAGCAGTTCTTC
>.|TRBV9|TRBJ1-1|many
CASSVNQGIMNTEAFF
TGTGCCAGCAGCGTAAACCAGGGAATCATGAACACTGAAGCTTTCTTT
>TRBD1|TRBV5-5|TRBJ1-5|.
CASSLDGGQGPNQPQHF
TGTGCCAGCAGCTTGGATGGCGGACAGGGGCCCAATCAGCCCCAGCATTTT
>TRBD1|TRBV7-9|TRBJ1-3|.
CASSSPGQGTYTIYF
TGTGCCAGCAGCTCACCGGGACAGGGGACTTACACCATATATTTT
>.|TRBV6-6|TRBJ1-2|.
CASSYSFPPRVYGYTF
TGTGCCAGCAGTTACTCGTTCCCGCCGAGAGTCTATGGCTACACCTTC
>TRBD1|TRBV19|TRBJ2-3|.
CASASGTGDTDTQYF
TGTGCCAGTGCCTCTGGGACAGGGGACACAGATACGCAGTATTTT
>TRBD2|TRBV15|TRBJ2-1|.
CATSPGAGVYNEQFF
TGTGCCACCAGCCCCGGAGCGGGGGTATACAATGAGCAGTTCTTC
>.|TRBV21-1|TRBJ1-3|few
CASSSRLATHARNTIYF
TGTGCCAGCAGTAGTAGACTAGCTACACACGCACGAAACACCATATATTTT
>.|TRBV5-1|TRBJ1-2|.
CASSLGGEGDYGYTF
TGCGCCAGCAGCTTGGGGGGGGAAGGGGACTATGGCTACACCTTC
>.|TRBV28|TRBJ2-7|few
CASSPDYEQYF
TGTGCCAGCAGTCCAGACTACGAGCAGTACTTC
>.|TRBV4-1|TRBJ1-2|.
CASSQEKALLYGYTF
TGCGCCAGCAGCCAAGAAAAGGCACTACTCTATGGCTACACCTTC
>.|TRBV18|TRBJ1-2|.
CASSPPTEPNYGYTF
TGTGCCAGCTCACCACCAACAGAGCCTAACTATGGCTACACCTTC
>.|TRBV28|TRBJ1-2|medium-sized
CASSLGQTNYGYTF
TGTGCCAGCAGTTTAGGGCAGACTAACTATGGCTACACCTTC
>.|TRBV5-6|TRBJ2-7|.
CASSLLGDEQYF
TGTGCCAGCAGCTTACTGGGAGATGAGCAGTACTTC
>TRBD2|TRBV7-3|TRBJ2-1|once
CASSSATSSQFF
TGTGCCAGCAGCTCCGCGACTAGCTCGCAGTTCTTC